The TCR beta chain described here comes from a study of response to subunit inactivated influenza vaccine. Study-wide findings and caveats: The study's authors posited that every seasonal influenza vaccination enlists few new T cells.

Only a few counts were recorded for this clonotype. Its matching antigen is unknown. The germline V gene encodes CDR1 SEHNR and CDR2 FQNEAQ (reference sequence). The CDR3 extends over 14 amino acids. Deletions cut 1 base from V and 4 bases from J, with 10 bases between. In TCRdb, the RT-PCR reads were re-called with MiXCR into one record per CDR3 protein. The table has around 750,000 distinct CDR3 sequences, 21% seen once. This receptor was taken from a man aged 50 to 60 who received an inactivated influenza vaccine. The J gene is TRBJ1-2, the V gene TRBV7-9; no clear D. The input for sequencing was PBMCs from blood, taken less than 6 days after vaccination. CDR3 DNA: TGTGCCAGCAGCTTAGTTACAGCCAGCTATGGCTACACCTTC. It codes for CASSLVTASYGYTF.